This TCR beta chain was observed in a study of read filtering for tumor transcriptome and immune sequencing. At the level of the study: Mean patient age was roughly 66 years, range roughly 45 to 85; over 16 male, about 15 female. Eight or nine patients were R-ISS I, about 16 were R-ISS II, more than five were R-ISS III. After DNase treatment, RNA was made into whole-transcriptome libraries.

Molecular barcoded adaptors covering alpha/delta and beta/gamma chains were used on 400 to 450 ng RNA. TCRdb recomputed calls from the reads with MiXCR, one row per CDR3 protein. The table has about 41,000 distinct CDR3 sequences, roughly an eighth seen once. As for this clonotype: A far larger clone is just one base off, so this is likely a read error. The missing conserved phenylalanine or tryptophan at the end of this CDR3 makes a read error likely.

The CDR3 is 15 residues long. V dropped 3 bases and J dropped 3 bases, with 14 bases sitting between them. The rearrangement links TRBV12-3 or TRBV12-4 to TRBJ1-1, with a weak D call TRBD1 (5 bases). The receptor was isolated from a donor aged 40 or over with multiple myeloma. The sequenced sample was a population of CD138-negative cells sorted from bone marrow. DNA of the CDR3: TGTGCCAGCAGTTTTGGAGACGGGACCCACACTGAAGCTTTCCTT. Its translation: CASSFGDGTHTEAFL.